This T cell receptor beta chain was sequenced during a study of vaccination effects on CD4 cells after COVID-19. Study information: A median of 72 days separated the second dose and sampling.

The V and J ends lost 1 base and 7 bases, in that order; junction bases with no gene match: 12. The CDR3 is 19 amino acids. Germline assignment: CDR1 MNHEY and CDR2 SMNVEV (reference sequence). A remark on this clone: Its antigen is not known.

The data were produced by immunoSEQ multiplex PCR, yet TCRdb's version contains in-frame clones alone and is incomplete. The table includes some 15,000 clones, over 60% detected once. Ahead of sequencing, the ViraFEST assay grew antigen-specific CD4+ T cells using viral peptide pools. CD4+ T cells were isolated after 10 days of culture. According to PCR results, the person was infected with SARS-CoV-2 between March and December 2020. Of the BNT162b2 and mRNA-1273 vaccines, participants received two doses of one or the other. Both day 3 and day 7 saw half the medium replaced with IL-2 medium. The clonotype originates from a human donor who had a prior SARS-CoV-2 infection. The source was CD4+ T cells from PBMCs cultured with HCoV-NL63 spike peptides, collected after COVID-19 vaccination. The genes are TRBV27 and TRBJ2-1; 14 nucleotides line up with TRBD2. This CDR3 is CASSLYTPRLAGGLNEQFF. The CDR3 DNA is TGTGCCAGCAGTTTATACACACCTCGACTAGCGGGAGGGCTAAATGAGCAGTTCTTC.